This T cell receptor (beta chain) comes out of a study of Ad26.COV2.S vaccination and SARS-CoV-2 variants. Overall study: Intramuscularly, Ad26.COV2.S was given either once or twice, 56 days apart.

CDR3 length equals 13 residues. Germline V gives CDR1 LGHDT, CDR2 YNNKEL (reference sequence). The V end lost 0 bases, the J end lost 6 bases, and 6 bases lay between the germline ends. Here immunoSEQ multiplex PCR was the method, and the copy in TCRdb shows in-frame clones only, minus some. The sample holds about 410,000 clones, 70% to 90% seen once. Indicated treatment: around 19 received Ad26.COV2.S at low or high dose, single or two shots; several received placebo; per-sample allocation not given. Sampling occurred on day 63 after the first vaccine or placebo injection. Vaccination used an Ad26 vector expressing Wuhan-strain SARS-CoV-2 spike. Study-level points and caveats: Placebo recipients had lower spike-specific TCR breadth than vaccine recipients. Breadth of non-spike TCRs did not differ between vaccinees and placebo recipients.

A note on this clone: Its antigen is still unknown.

The sequence derives from a person between 18 and 59 years old who received the Ad26.COV2.S COVID-19 vaccine or a placebo. This specimen was peripheral blood, taken in a trial of Ad26.COV2.S vaccine versus placebo. The chain uses TRBV3-1 (or the pseudogene TRBV3-2) and TRBJ1-5; D is unclear. CDR3 protein: CASSQDPVQPQHF. CDR3 nucleotides: TGTGCCAGCAGCCAAGATCCCGTTCAGCCCCAGCATTTT.